The 17 T cell receptor beta chains below were found in one sample sequenced in a study of T-cell reconstitution after alpha-beta-depleted transplantation in children. The library targeted TCRbeta and was prepared with unique molecular identifiers. One entry per CDR3 protein results from TCRdb running MiXCR on the PCR reads. Here the sample spans under 450,000 distinct CDR3 sequences, about 14% being singletons. The specimen comprised PBMCs, sampled from the stem cell graft. These receptors were taken from a human donor who donated a stem cell graft to a child with Fanconi anemia.

At least ten counts were recorded for this clonotype. V usage is TRBV5-1 and J usage is TRBJ2-7; no reliable D call. Germline CDR1 is SGHRS and CDR2 is YFSETQ. This CDR3 comprises 11 residues. V dropped 4 bases and J dropped 12 bases, with 14 bases sitting between them. Here the CDR3 reads CASSGRRSRYV. In DNA, the CDR3 is TGCGCCAGCAGCGGGCGAAGAAGTAGGTACGTC.

This chain's CDR3 is CAAGDPTYEQYV. For the CDR3, the DNA is TGTGCCGCGGGGGATCCGACCTACGAGCAGTACGTC. V and J are TRBV9 and TRBJ2-7, with 7 bases aligning to TRBD2. J gave up 2 bases and V 10 bases, and 6 bases lay outside the gene matches. Germline V lookup: CDR1 SGDLS, CDR2 YYNGEE. The CDR3 sequence is 12 residues long.

This clonotype has at least ten counts. This rearrangement joins TRBV12-3 or TRBV12-4 to TRBJ2-5; no clear D gene. The CDR3 totals 14 residues. The V end lost 5 bases, the J end lost 2 bases, and 12 bases lay between the germline ends. The CDR3 DNA reads as TGTGCCAGCAGTATACACCCTTATCAAGAGACCCAGTACTTC. Amino acid sequence: CASSIHPYQETQYF.

This clonotype was observed a few times. The chain uses TRBV12-3 or TRBV12-4 and TRBJ2-2; a weak D match, TRBD1 (6 bases). V was cut by 6 bases and J by 0 bases, with 11 bases left in between. The CDR3 runs 15 residues. The CDR3 nucleotides read TGTGCCAGCAGAAAGGGACAAACGAACACCGGGGAGCTGTTTTTT. Translating gives CASRKGQTNTGELFF.

There are many counts of this clonotype. The chain has TRBV20-1 and TRBJ2-3, with 10 bases aligning to TRBD1. The CDR3 is 14 amino acids. Germline V CDR1 and CDR2: DFQATT, SNEGSKA (reference sequence). The J segment lost 5 bases and the V segment lost 3 bases, leaving 5 bases of the junction unmatched. In DNA, the CDR3 is TGCAGTGCTAGCGGGACAGGGGTCGAAGATACGCAGTATTTT. Encoded protein: CSASGTGVEDTQYF.

The gene calls are TRBV2 and TRBJ2-6; unclear D gene. Trimming took 2 bases from V and 4 from J, leaving 3 bases between them. Germline CDR1 reads SNHLY; CDR2 reads FYNNEI. This CDR3 spans 13 amino acids. CDR3: CASSERGANVLTF. CDR3 sequence (DNA): TGTGCCAGCAGTGAAAGGGGGGCCAACGTCCTGACTTTC.

CDR3 amino acids: CAISEGLAQETQYF. CDR3 in DNA: TGTGCCATCAGTGAGGGCCTAGCTCAGGAGACCCAGTACTTC. The J gene is TRBJ2-5, the V gene TRBV10-3, with TRBD2 as a possible D gene (5 bases). The CDR3 has 14 residues. From germline, CDR1 is ENHRY and CDR2 SYGVKD. Trimming stripped 2 bases from V and 5 bases from J, with 12 bases between.

Ten or more counts support this clonotype. The chain carries TRBV12-3 or TRBV12-4 and TRBJ2-2, with a possible D match to TRBD1 (6 bases). Trimming shortened V by 8 bases and J by 6 bases, and 16 bases separated the two germline ends. There are 14 residues in the CDR3. CDR3 in DNA: TGTGCCAGCTCACAGCGAGGGGGAGCCGGGGAGCTGTTTTTT. Translating gives CASSQRGGAGELFF.

This clonotype was found many times. The chain recombines TRBV28 with TRBJ2-2; 7 bases match TRBD2. CDR3 length equals 17 residues. V lost 2 bases to trimming and J lost 1 base; unmatched junction nucleotides: 7. Germline V gene sequence: CDR1 MDHEN, CDR2 SYDVKM. CDR3 DNA sequence: TGTGCCAGCAGTTTAAGACGGGGGACTATGAACACCGGGGAGCTGTTTTTT. Translation gives CASSLRRGTMNTGELFF.

The chain uses TRBV14 and TRBJ1-1, with a tentative D call TRBD1 (6 bases). The CDR3 length is 15 residues. V lost 4 bases and J 7 bases, leaving 19 bases between the germline ends. Germline lookup yields CDR1 SGHDN and CDR2 FVKESK. Here the CDR3 DNA reads TGTGCCAGCAGCCCCCAAGGTCTTCGACAGGTTGAAGCTTTCTTT. This sequence encodes CASSPQGLRQVEAFF.

The sample holds a few counts of this clonotype. The genes are TRBV6-5 and TRBJ1-3, with TRBD1 matching over 7 bases. In germline, CDR1 is MNHEY, CDR2 SVGAGI. The junction had 7 bases not matched to a gene; V was cut back by 4 bases and J by 4 bases. The CDR3 loop spans 15 amino acids. This CDR3 reads CASSWTRDRGNTIYF. The CDR3 region has the DNA TGTGCCAGCAGTTGGACCCGGGACAGAGGAAACACCATATATTTT.

DNA of the CDR3: TGTGCCAGCAGCTTAGGGATCTCGGGGGCCAACGTCCTGACTTTC. It yields the protein CASSLGISGANVLTF. This chain uses TRBV11-2 with TRBJ2-6; D gene unclear. The length of the CDR3 is 15 residues. V shed 1 base and J shed 4 bases, with 8 bases lying between them. CDR1 is SGHAT, CDR2 FQNNGV, per germline.

This clonotype was picked up a small number of times. The chain joins TRBV9 to TRBJ2-1; 10 bases fit TRBD1. In germline, CDR1 is SGDLS, CDR2 YYNGEE. The CDR3 is 16 amino acids. Trimming at V came to 3 bases and at J to 4 bases, leaving 7 bases not matched to a gene. The CDR3 bases are TGTGCCAGCAGCGAAACTCCGGGACAGGGGTACAATGAGCAGTTCTTC. This codes for CASSETPGQGYNEQFF.

This clonotype was found a few times. The CDR3 loop is CASSLAPNYEQYV. CDR3 nucleotide sequence: TGTGCCAGCAGCTTAGCTCCTAACTACGAGCAGTACGTC. The V gene is TRBV11-1, the J gene TRBJ2-7; D remains ambiguous. Germline V gene lookup returns CDR1 SGHAT and CDR2 FQDESV (reference sequence). The CDR3 totals 13 residues. Trimming shortened V by 0 bases and J by 3 bases, and 6 bases separated the two germline ends.

This clonotype was recorded a few times. V and J are TRBV5-8 and TRBJ2-5; either TRBD1 or TRBD2 may fit D (6 bases each). The V gene lost 1 base and the J gene lost 5 bases, with 15 bases spanning the gap. CDR3 length: 15 amino acids. Germline V gene sequence: CDR1 SGHTS, CDR2 YDEGEE. CDR3 coding DNA: TGTGCCAGCAGCTTGTGGGGGGCAGGAAGGGAGACCCAGTACTTC. Its protein is CASSLWGAGRETQYF.

As to this clonotype: No conserved phenylalanine or tryptophan is present at the end of the CDR3, so a read error is the likely explanation. CDR3 amino acids: CASRGETGTPGAFC. The CDR3 DNA follows: TGTGCCAGCAGGGGGGAAACCGGGACGCCTGGAGCTTTCTGT. This rearrangement joins TRBV6-1 to TRBJ1-1, with a tentative D call TRBD1 (5 bases). This CDR3 has 14 residues. Germline V gives CDR1 MNHNS, CDR2 SASEGT. V gave up 6 bases and J gave up 10 bases, with 21 bases separating them.

Many counts were recorded for this clonotype. The chain carries TRBV12-3 or TRBV12-4 and TRBJ2-7; the match to TRBD1 covers 8 bases. The junction had 13 bases not matched to a gene; V was cut back by 6 bases and J by 6 bases. The CDR3 covers 15 residues. This CDR3 reads CASSTSAGTGSEQYF. The CDR3 DNA reads as TGTGCCAGCAGCACATCAGCCGGGACAGGTTCCGAGCAGTACTTC.